Below, one TCR beta chain is given with its context. Its antigen is unknown. The sample belongs to a study of T cell repertoires in cytomegalovirus infection. Study-wide results and limits: Summed public TCR beta family frequency identified CMV carriers bearing the relevant HLA.

V lost 7 bases, J lost 3 bases, and 18 bases stayed unmatched. This CDR3 is built from 18 residues. Each CDR3 protein gets one entry after TCRdb re-called the reads with MiXCR. The table has around 99,000 distinct CDR3 sequences, around 30% seen once. This TCR derives from a human donor in good health (CMV status not recorded). Some clones in this sample may be carry-over from other donors' samples. Material: CD8+ T cells from cultured PBMCs, obtained from culture after CMV antigen stimulation. This chain joins TRBV12-3 or TRBV12-4 and TRBJ2-7, with 10 positions matching TRBD2. In DNA, the CDR3 is TGTGCCAGCACCAGTGACAGGGCCGGAGCGGGGGGGAACTACGAGCAGTACTTC. It translates to CASTSDRAGAGGNYEQYF.